A selection of T cell receptor beta chains follows, all from one sample in a study of siplizumab effects on memory and regulatory T cells. This table comes from immunoSEQ multiplex PCR, and its TCRdb copy is limited to in-frame clones, with some not included. The table shows approximately 98,000 clones, with just under 95% occurring only once. The source material was non-Treg CD4+ T cells sorted from blood. These receptor sequences come from a human donor in good health. Both conserved end residues are part of each CDR3. A D gene is named only where the DNA matches it firmly. Size tells how often a clone was seen (once, few, many) or the class of an expanded clone, and some rows leave it out.

D gene	V gene	clone size	J gene	CDR3 protein	CDR3 DNA
TRBD2	TRBV29-1	.	TRBJ2-1	CSTRSGISNNEQFF	TGCAGCACAAGGAGCGGGATCTCCAACAATGAGCAGTTCTTC
.	TRBV18	.	TRBJ2-5	CASSPSPRQETQYF	TGTGCCAGCTCACCATCCCCAAGGCAAGAGACCCAGTACTTC
.	TRBV6-6	.	TRBJ1-5	CASSHHRNSNQPQHF	TGTGCCAGCAGTCACCACAGAAATAGCAATCAGCCCCAGCATTTT
.	TRBV5-1	.	TRBJ1-2	CASSPRQEWDYGYTF	TGCGCCAGCAGCCCCAGACAGGAATGGGACTATGGCTACACCTTC
.	TRBV28	.	TRBJ1-5	CASGPQPQHF	TGTGCCAGCGGCCCGCAGCCCCAGCATTTT
.	TRBV30	once	TRBJ2-2	CAWSGLHLGEAGELFF	TGTGCCTGGAGTGGGCTCCATCTTGGGGAGGCCGGGGAGCTGTTTTTT
TRBD2	TRBV13	.	TRBJ2-7	CASSRSGSGPNEQYF	TGTGCCAGCAGCCGTAGCGGGAGCGGTCCCAACGAGCAGTACTTC
.	TRBV9	.	TRBJ2-6	CASLSYTTSGANVLTF	TGTGCCAGCCTTTCCTACACAACTAGCGGGGCCAACGTCCTGACTTTC
.	TRBV5-5	.	TRBJ1-2	CASSYTGGAYGYTF	TGTGCCAGCAGCTACACGGGGGGCGCCTATGGCTACACCTTC
TRBD1	TRBV28	.	TRBJ1-1	CASSLWGQGKNEAFF	TGTGCCAGCAGTTTATGGGGACAGGGAAAAAATGAAGCTTTCTTT
TRBD2	TRBV23-1	.	TRBJ2-7	CASSPGTSGRAPVLITYEQYF	TGCGCCAGCAGTCCTGGAACTAGCGGGAGGGCTCCAGTACTTATAACTTACGAGCAGTACTTC
TRBD2	TRBV11-2	.	TRBJ2-7	CASSPIAGKSYEQYF	TGTGCCAGCAGCCCCATAGCGGGAAAGTCCTACGAGCAGTACTTC
TRBD1	TRBV29-1	.	TRBJ2-7	CSARTGNEQYF	TGCAGCGCGAGGACAGGGAACGAGCAGTACTTC
.	TRBV2	.	TRBJ2-2	CASLGGRTAGELFF	TGTGCCAGCCTTGGGGGGAGAACGGCCGGGGAGCTGTTTTTT
.	TRBV6-1	.	TRBJ1-5	CASSEVGSSNQPQHF	TGTGCCAGCAGTGAAGTGGGCAGTAGCAATCAGCCCCAGCATTTT
.	TRBV7-9	.	TRBJ2-3	CASRLGAADTQYF	TGTGCCAGCAGGTTGGGAGCAGCAGATACGCAGTATTTT
.	TRBV6-5	.	TRBJ2-7	CASSYNSISYEQYF	TGTGCCAGCAGTTATAACAGTATCTCCTACGAGCAGTACTTC
.	TRBV11-2	.	TRBJ1-6	CASSLEGGRPNSPLHF	TGTGCCAGCAGCTTAGAGGGTGGCAGACCGAATTCACCCCTCCACTTT
TRBD1	TRBV6-6	once	TRBJ1-5	CASSYRGRGQPQHF	TGTGCCAGCAGTTACAGGGGGCGAGGGCAGCCCCAGCATTTT
TRBD1	TRBV4-1	.	TRBJ1-2	CASSQISGQDNYGYTF	TGCGCCAGCAGCCAAATCTCGGGACAGGATAACTATGGCTACACCTTC
.	TRBV18	.	TRBJ1-5	CASSPGNQPQHF	TGTGCCAGCTCACCGGGAAATCAGCCCCAGCATTTT
.	TRBV6-1	.	TRBJ1-1	CASSPVFAYHTEAFF	TGTGCCAGCAGCCCTGTTTTCGCCTACCACACTGAAGCTTTCTTT
.	TRBV18	.	TRBJ1-2	CASSPPNSGGYGYTF	TGTGCCAGCTCACCACCGAATTCTGGTGGCTATGGCTACACCTTC
TRBD2	TRBV7-6	.	TRBJ2-1	CASSYSTSGPYNEQFF	TGTGCCAGCAGCTATTCCACTAGCGGGCCCTACAATGAGCAGTTCTTC
.	TRBV6-6	once	TRBJ1-2	CASTPQWGGGYTF	TGTGCCAGCACCCCTCAATGGGGGGGTGGCTACACCTTC
.	TRBV6-5	few	TRBJ2-5	CASSRQETQYF	TGTGCCAGCAGCCGCCAAGAGACCCAGTACTTC
TRBD1	TRBV27	.	TRBJ2-7	CASRPSSGQGIYEQYF	TGTGCCAGCAGACCGAGTTCGGGACAGGGGATCTACGAGCAGTACTTC
.	TRBV5-4	.	TRBJ1-4	CASSPGGRKFKDEKLFF	TGTGCCAGCAGCCCTGGGGGGCGGAAATTTAAGGATGAAAAACTGTTTTTT
TRBD1	TRBV15	few	TRBJ2-7	CATSRGLTGGYEQYF	TGTGCCACCAGCAGAGGTTTGACAGGGGGTTACGAGCAGTACTTC
TRBD1	TRBV7-2	.	TRBJ1-5	CASSLAKGAGTQHF	TGTGCCAGCAGCTTAGCAAAGGGGGCCGGGACCCAGCATTTT
TRBD2	TRBV6-4	.	TRBJ2-1	CARTRGSGRNNEQFF	TGTGCCAGAACCAGAGGGAGCGGGAGAAACAATGAGCAGTTCTTC
TRBD1	TRBV5-1	.	TRBJ1-2	CASSWGQGQISNYGYTF	TGCGCCAGCAGCTGGGGACAGGGGCAAATATCTAACTATGGCTACACCTTC
.	TRBV19	.	TRBJ2-7	CASRPSGLPYEQYF	TGTGCCAGTAGACCATCAGGGCTCCCCTACGAGCAGTACTTC
TRBD1	TRBV2	.	TRBJ1-1	CATGQGNTEAFF	TGTGCCACCGGACAGGGCAACACTGAAGCTTTCTTT
TRBD2	TRBV19	.	TRBJ2-1	CASSNGLRLAGEDEQFF	TGTGCCAGTAGTAATGGACTGCGACTAGCGGGAGAAGACGAGCAGTTCTTC
.	TRBV19	.	TRBJ2-5	CASRDKSQETQYF	TGTGCCAGTAGAGACAAGAGCCAAGAGACCCAGTACTTC
TRBD1	TRBV5-1	.	TRBJ2-1	CASSLEGQGANNEQFF	TGCGCCAGCAGCCTAGAGGGACAGGGGGCCAACAATGAGCAGTTCTTC
TRBD1	TRBV7-6	.	TRBJ2-7	CASSSQGAFGLGEQYF	TGTGCCAGCAGCTCACAGGGGGCTTTCGGTCTGGGCGAGCAGTACTTC
TRBD1	TRBV5-4	.	TRBJ1-5	CASSLWTGGLNQPQHF	TGTGCCAGCAGCTTATGGACAGGGGGCCTCAATCAGCCCCAGCATTTT
.	TRBV5-1	.	TRBJ2-5	CASSFQALGLETQYF	TGCGCCAGCAGCTTTCAAGCCCTCGGCTTGGAGACCCAGTACTTC
.	TRBV28	.	TRBJ2-1	CASSVGGPPYNEQFF	TGTGCCAGCAGTGTCGGGGGGCCCCCCTACAATGAGCAGTTCTTC
TRBD2	TRBV7-9	.	TRBJ2-5	CASSLGGGPETQYF	TGTGCCAGCAGCTTGGGGGGAGGGCCAGAGACCCAGTACTTC
TRBD2	TRBV28	.	TRBJ2-1	CASSPTSGRRSYNEQFF	TGTGCCAGCAGCCCGACTAGCGGGAGACGGTCCTACAATGAGCAGTTCTTC
TRBD2	TRBV11-2	.	TRBJ2-1	CASSLASASGLESEQFF	TGTGCCAGCAGCTTAGCGTCGGCTAGCGGCCTGGAAAGTGAGCAGTTCTTC